These 22 T cell receptor beta chains came from one sample sequenced in a study of identical twins. TCRdb recomputed calls from the 5' RACE reads with MiXCR, one row per CDR3 protein. There are about 660,000 distinct CDR3 sequences in the sample; 8.5% to 9% occur only once, and roughly 0.97% lies in the top ten. These same data were also listed under a study on yellow fever vaccine responses in identical twins.

Material for sequencing was PBMCs. The source is a woman between 18 and 29 years old in good health.

This chain uses TRBV12-3 or TRBV12-4 with TRBJ1-6; 7 nucleotides match TRBD1. V was clipped by 6 bases and J by 1 base; unmatched bases: 3. The length of the CDR3 is 15 residues. The CDR3 bases are TGTGCCAGCAGACGACAGGGTTCCTATAATTCACCCCTCCACTTT. This encodes CASRRQGSYNSPLHF.

There are a few counts of this clonotype. The chain recombines TRBV18 with TRBJ2-1; tentative D call: TRBD2 (5 bases). The V and J ends lost 0 bases and 1 base respectively, with 13 bases between them. Germline loops: CDR1 KGHSH, CDR2 LQKENI. This CDR3 is 17 amino acids long. This CDR3 reads CASSPPGAGGSYNEQFF. The DNA for the CDR3 is TGTGCCAGCTCACCACCGGGTGCGGGTGGTTCCTACAATGAGCAGTTCTTC. Full variable domain (remainder filled in from reference TRBV18 and TRBJ2-1): NAGVMQNPRHLVRRRGQEARLRCSPMKGHSHVYWYRQLPEEGLKFMVYLQKENIIDESGMPKERFSAEFPKEGPSILRIQQVVRGDSAAYFCASSPPGAGGSYNEQFFGPGTRLTVL.

The table lists this clonotype with a few counts. This chain uses TRBV20-1 with TRBJ2-7, with no clear D. The length of the CDR3 is 14 residues. Trimming stripped 0 bases from V and 5 bases from J, with 14 bases between. Germline-derived CDR1 and CDR2 are DFQATT and SNEGSKA (reference sequence). CDR3 nucleotides: TGCAGTGCTAGAGATTCCACCACAGCACACGAGCAGTACTTC. It specifies CSARDSTTAHEQYF.

This clonotype was detected a few times. The chain carries TRBV21-1 and TRBJ1-2. TRBV21-1 is given as a pseudogene. The CDR3 totals 13 residues. CDR3 in DNA: TGTGCCAGCAGCAAAACAGTCCACTATGGCTACACCTTC. Translated: CASSKTVHYGYTF.

This clonotype was counted between two and nine times. This rearrangement joins TRBV4-2 to TRBJ1-2; D is uncertain. The V end was cut by 3 bases, the J end by 3 bases, with 11 bases between. The CDR3 spans 14 residues. CDR1 and CDR2 from the germline V gene are LGHNA and YNFKEQ. The CDR3 DNA follows: TGTGCCAGCAGCCAGGACGGATCGTACTATGGCTACACCTTC. Amino acid sequence: CASSQDGSYYGYTF.

The CDR3, as DNA: TGTGCCAGCAGCACCGAGGACGGGAGCTCTGGAAACACCATATATTTT. This gives the protein CASSTEDGSSGNTIYF. The chain uses TRBV7-9 and TRBJ1-3; D unclear. Trimming took 5 bases from V and 0 from J, leaving 14 bases between them. There are 16 residues in the CDR3. Germline CDR1 and CDR2: SEHNR and FQNEAQ (reference sequence). Full variable domain (rest looked up from reference TRBV7-9 and TRBJ1-3): DTGVSQNPRHKITKRGQNVTFRCDPISEHNRLYWYRQTLGQGPEFLTYFQNEAQLEKSRLLSDRFSAERPKGSFSTLEIQRTEQGDSAMYLCASSTEDGSSGNTIYFGEGSWLTVV.

This clonotype was counted between two and nine times. The J gene is TRBJ2-3, the V gene TRBV10-3; 9 bases are shared with TRBD1. Germline loops: CDR1 ENHRY, CDR2 SYGVKD. This CDR3 spans 13 amino acids. With V trimmed by 9 bases and J by 6 bases, 7 bases remained unmatched. CDR3 amino acids: CAIQGAGSDTQYF. In DNA form, the CDR3 reads TGTGCCATACAGGGGGCCGGGTCGGATACGCAGTATTTT.

The CDR3 bases are TGCAGTGTAAGGGGTACGAAAGAGACCCAGTACTTC. It yields the protein CSVRGTKETQYF. V usage is TRBV20-1 and J usage is TRBJ2-5, with a possible D match to TRBD1 (5 bases). V lost 7 bases and J 3 bases, leaving 12 bases between the germline ends. Germline V gene sequence: CDR1 DFQATT, CDR2 SNEGSKA (reference sequence). CDR3 length equals 12 residues.

This clonotype was counted many times. The chain uses TRBV28 and TRBJ2-3, with 9 bases identical to TRBD1. With V trimmed by 5 bases and J by 3 bases, 6 bases remained unmatched. Germline V lookup: CDR1 MDHEN, CDR2 SYDVKM. The CDR3 runs 15 residues. The CDR3 DNA follows: TGTGCCAGCAGTCAAATCGGACAGGGGACAGATACGCAGTATTTT. It specifies CASSQIGQGTDTQYF.

This clonotype was observed many times. CDR3 nucleotide sequence: TGCGCCAGCAGCCAAGATAGGGGGACAGGGGAAGAGACCCAGTACTTC. Translation: CASSQDRGTGEETQYF. The chain employs TRBV4-3 and TRBJ2-5, with 10 bases identical to TRBD1. The junction had 4 bases not matched to a gene; V was cut back by 0 bases and J by 3 bases. CDR1 is LGHNA, CDR2 YSLEER, per germline. The CDR3 runs to 16 residues.

This sequence joins TRBV4-3 and TRBJ2-5; TRBD1 agrees at 8 bases. Trimming cost V 5 bases and J 5 bases; bases outside gene matches: 16. CDR1 LGHNA and CDR2 YSLEER come from the germline V gene. The CDR3 consists of 17 residues. CDR3 DNA sequence: TGCGCCAGCAGCAAATCCGGGACAGGCATCTTGCGGGAGACCCAGTACTTC. It encodes CASSKSGTGILRETQYF.

In this sample, this clonotype turned up a few times. V gene TRBV27 combines with J gene TRBJ2-5; 9 nucleotides match TRBD1. Germline assignment: CDR1 MNHEY and CDR2 SMNVEV (reference sequence). V dropped 6 bases and J dropped 2; count of bases not matched to a gene: 7. The CDR3 has 15 residues. The CDR3, as DNA: TGTGCCAGCAGGGACCGGGACAGGGCTCAAGAGACCCAGTACTTC. It yields the protein CASRDRDRAQETQYF.

The DNA for the CDR3 is TGCAGTGCTAGAGATGGCGGAGGCTACGAGCAGTACTTC. This sequence encodes CSARDGGGYEQYF. The chain recombines TRBV20-1 with TRBJ2-7, with D perhaps TRBD2 (5 bases). CDR3 size: 13 residues. Germline assignment: CDR1 DFQATT and CDR2 SNEGSKA (reference sequence). Trimming removed 0 bases at V and 3 bases at J, with 9 bases between.

This clonotype turned up a few times. This chain connects TRBV27 to TRBJ2-1; D ambiguous. Per germline, CDR1 MNHEY and CDR2 SMNVEV (reference sequence). V shed 5 bases and J shed 1 base, with 15 bases lying between them. The CDR3 runs to 16 residues. The CDR3 is CASSTTVIKSYNEQFF. In DNA, the CDR3 is TGTGCCAGCAGTACGACCGTCATTAAGTCCTACAATGAGCAGTTCTTC.

This clonotype occurred many times. The chain is built from TRBV29-1 and TRBJ2-7; TRBD2 matches at 11 bases. This CDR3 is 14 amino acids long. Germline V lookup: CDR1 SQVTM, CDR2 ANQGSEA. V trimming: 6 bases; J trimming: 1 base; junction bases outside the gene matches: 5. The CDR3 reads CSVATSGKSYEQYF. CDR3 nucleotides: TGCAGCGTAGCGACTAGCGGGAAGTCCTACGAGCAGTACTTC.

The rearrangement links TRBV4-3 to TRBJ2-1, with D possibly being TRBD2 (7 bases). The germline gives CDR1 LGHNA, CDR2 YSLEER. CDR3 length: 16 amino acids. Trimming stripped 3 bases from V and 5 bases from J, with 17 bases between. CDR3 amino acids: CASSQVGGARDNEQFF. CDR3 coding DNA: TGCGCCAGCAGCCAGGTGGGGGGGGCGCGGGACAATGAGCAGTTCTTC.

This clonotype came up many times. This chain uses TRBV12-3 or TRBV12-4 with TRBJ2-5; D might be TRBD1 or TRBD2, each matching 5 bases. The CDR3 consists of 13 residues. Trimming removed 3 bases from V and 5 bases from J, with 10 bases in between. This CDR3 reads CASSLSEGETQYF. In nucleotides, the CDR3 is TGTGCCAGCAGTTTGTCAGAGGGGGAGACCCAGTACTTC.

This clonotype was detected a few times. The chain recombines TRBV20-1 with TRBJ2-7, with a tentative D call TRBD2 (6 bases). Germline V gene data show CDR1 as DFQATT and CDR2 as SNEGSKA (reference sequence). V was clipped by 6 bases and J by 2 bases, with 23 bases between them. The CDR3 consists of 16 residues. CDR3 in amino acids: CSAAGGGLSSTYEQYF. The CDR3 nucleotides read TGCAGTGCCGCCGGAGGAGGACTATCGTCGACCTACGAGCAGTACTTC.

This chain uses TRBV7-9 with TRBJ1-2; D is uncertain. This CDR3 spans 12 amino acids. CDR1 is SEHNR and CDR2 is FQNEAQ in the germline V gene (reference sequence). Trimming removed 8 bases at V and 2 bases at J, with 9 bases between. CDR3: CASSAGNYGYTF. The CDR3 region has the DNA TGTGCCAGCTCGGCGGGGAACTATGGCTACACCTTC.

The rearrangement links TRBV28 to TRBJ1-5; D is possibly TRBD1 (5 bases). CDR1 is MDHEN and CDR2 is SYDVKM in the germline V gene. Between the trimmed V and J ends, which lost 3 bases and 7 bases, there was a span of 16 bases. The CDR3 extends over 15 amino acids. CDR3 loop: CASSFPGRGGQPQHF. CDR3 nucleotide sequence: TGTGCCAGCAGTTTTCCAGGGCGAGGAGGGCAGCCCCAGCATTTT.

This clonotype was counted ten times or more. This rearrangement joins TRBV29-1 to TRBJ2-3; D gene uncertain. The ends were cut back, 7 bases at V and 2 bases at J, with 10 bases in the middle. This CDR3 contains 12 residues. Germline-derived CDR1 and CDR2 are SQVTM and ANQGSEA. In nucleotides, the CDR3 is TGCAGCGCCACCGGAGCCACAGATACGCAGTATTTT. This codes for CSATGATDTQYF.

The rearrangement joins TRBV20-1 to TRBJ2-1; D call uncertain. Germline-derived CDR1 and CDR2 are DFQATT and SNEGSKA (reference sequence). V shed 5 bases and J shed 8 bases, with 25 bases lying between them. The CDR3 runs 16 residues. The CDR3 coding sequence is TGCAGTGCTTCCTTAGACCGTCACAGAAAGGGCGATGAGCAGTTCTTC. This codes for CSASLDRHRKGDEQFF.